The rows below give T cell receptor beta chains drawn from one sample of a study of PD-1 blockade in classical Hodgkin lymphoma. Data came from immunoSEQ multiplex PCR; TCRdb stores just in-frame clones and leaves some out. This table has tens of thousands of clones, about 88% appearing once. The sequences come from peripheral blood mononuclear cells (PBMCs), collected before the second cycle of nivolumab. Receptor source: a human donor with classical Hodgkin lymphoma. The CDR3 runs from the conserved cysteine through the conserved F or W. D genes are given only for firm matches. Expanded clones get a size class; other rows say once, few or many, or leave the size out.

>TRBV28|-|TRBJ1-3|-
TGTGCCAGCAGTTTGACCCGCGGGGGTAAGGCTGGAAACACCATATATTTT
CASSLTRGGKAGNTIYF
>TRBV7-2|TRBD2|TRBJ2-5|-
TGTGCCAGCAGCCCTGATTTCGGCGGGGGGGCGAAGACCCAGTACTTC
CASSPDFGGGAKTQYF
>TRBV4-1|-|TRBJ2-1|-
TGCGCCAGCAGCCAACCGACTAGGGGGTGGAATGAGCAGTTCTTC
CASSQPTRGWNEQFF
>TRBV6-1|-|TRBJ2-5|-
TGTGCCAGCAGTGAATGGATGGGAGGGGGGCAAGAGACCCAGTACTTC
CASSEWMGGGQETQYF
>TRBV6-5|TRBD2|TRBJ2-2|-
TGTGCCAGCAGTCAACTAGCGGGAGACACCGGGGAGCTGTTTTTT
CASSQLAGDTGELFF
>TRBV28|TRBD2|TRBJ2-7|-
TGTGCCAGCAGTTTTACACTAGCGGGAGGCACCTACGAGCAGTACTTC
CASSFTLAGGTYEQYF
>TRBV7-9|TRBD2|TRBJ2-5|-
TGTGCCAGCAATCTAGCGGACCAAGAGACCCAGTACTTC
CASNLADQETQYF
>TRBV28|-|TRBJ2-1|-
TGTGCCAGCAGTGCCAGTATGGGGGGCAGCTCCTACAATGAGCAGTTCTTC
CASSASMGGSSYNEQFF
>TRBV27|TRBD1|TRBJ2-5|-
TGTGCCAGCAGTGTAACAGGGGGTAGCGGAGAGACCCAGTACTTC
CASSVTGGSGETQYF
>TRBV5-6|-|TRBJ1-5|once
TGTGCCAGCAGCTTACAAGGGGGTCAGCCCCAGCATTTT
CASSLQGGQPQHF
>TRBV5-4|TRBD1|TRBJ2-7|-
TGTGCCAGCAGCGTTGACAGGGTCACCTACGAGCAGTACTTC
CASSVDRVTYEQYF
>TRBV6-1|TRBD1|TRBJ2-5|-
TGTGCCAGCAGCGCAAAACAGGGGGCTTCAGAGACCCAGTACTTC
CASSAKQGASETQYF
>TRBV7-6|-|TRBJ1-1|-
TGTGCCAGCAGCTTAACCCCGGAGGGATCCACTGAAGCTTTCTTT
CASSLTPEGSTEAFF
>TRBV5-1|-|TRBJ2-1|once
TGCGCCAGCAGCCCCGGGACAGTGGAGGGCAATGAGCAGTTCTTC
CASSPGTVEGNEQFF
>TRBV19|-|TRBJ1-6|few
TGTGCCAGCAAGTCCGGGACTTATTCACCCCTCCACTTT
CASKSGTYSPLHF
>TRBV11-2|-|TRBJ2-7|-
TGTGCCAGCAGCCCCCCGACCCGGTACGAGCAGTACTTC
CASSPPTRYEQYF
>TRBV27|-|TRBJ1-5|-
TGTGCCAGCAGCTCCGGGACACCGGGTCGGTACAATCAGCCCCAGCATTTT
CASSSGTPGRYNQPQHF
>TRBV7-2|-|TRBJ2-5|-
TGTGCCAGCAGCTTAGGTCGGTTTCAAGAGACCCAGTACTTC
CASSLGRFQETQYF
>TRBV2|-|TRBJ2-5|-
TGTGCCAGCAGTGAAGGGGTCAGGGTACAAGAGACCCAGTACTTC
CASSEGVRVQETQYF
>TRBV6-6|TRBD1|TRBJ1-6|-
TGTGCAGGACAGGGTCCTAATTCACCCCTCCACTTT
CAGQGPNSPLHF
>TRBV4-1|-|TRBJ2-5|-
TGCGCCAGCAGCCAAGATGGCAGGGCCGGAGGTGAGACCCAGTACTTC
CASSQDGRAGGETQYF
>TRBV7-2|TRBD1|TRBJ2-7|-
TGTGCCAGCAGCTTGGCGACAGGGCCAGGCGAGCAGTACTTC
CASSLATGPGEQYF
>TRBV10-3|TRBD1|TRBJ1-6|-
TGTGCCAGCTCAACAGGGGGAAATTCACCCCTCCACTTT
CASSTGGNSPLHF
>TRBV2|-|TRBJ1-6|-
TGTGCCAGCGGCCCCCGGGAATCCTATAATTCACCCCTCCACTTT
CASGPRESYNSPLHF
>TRBV9|-|TRBJ1-1|-
TGTGCCAGCAGCGTAGGACCGATGAACACTGAAGCTTTCTTT
CASSVGPMNTEAFF
>TRBV5-4|-|TRBJ2-1|-
TGTGCCAGCAGTCCGCCGAAGGCAGGAATTTATGAGCAGTTCTTC
CASSPPKAGIYEQFF
>TRBV5-1|-|TRBJ2-3|-
TGCGCCAGCAGCTCGGGAGGGACAGTTGCAGATACGCAGTATTTT
CASSSGGTVADTQYF
>TRBV13|-|TRBJ2-7|-
TGTGCCAGCAGCGCCAAAGTGATTAATTACGAGCAGTACTTC
CASSAKVINYEQYF
>TRBV5-1|-|TRBJ2-3|-
TGCGCCAGCACCCTGACGAGGGGAGATACGCAGTATTTT
CASTLTRGDTQYF
>TRBV19|TRBD1|TRBJ1-2|once
TGTGCCACCGCGCGCTCTTACGGGACAGGGATTTCTAACTATGGCTACACCTTC
CATARSYGTGISNYGYTF
>TRBV7-6|TRBD1|TRBJ2-2|-
TGTGCCAGCAGCCGAGACAGGACAGGGGGGGACACCGGGGAGCTGTTTTTT
CASSRDRTGGDTGELFF
>TRBV28|-|TRBJ2-7|-
TGTGCCAGCAGTTTACGGTCCGAGACGGCCTACGAGCAGTACTTC
CASSLRSETAYEQYF
>TRBV6-5|TRBD1|TRBJ2-7|once
TGTGCCAGTCGGACAGGGCTGAGGGAGCAGTACTTC
CASRTGLREQYF
>TRBV12-1|-|TRBJ2-1|-
TGTGCCAGCAGCCGCGGGACTAGCGGGAGGGCCTGTGAGGATGAGCAGTTCTTC
CASSRGTSGRACEDEQFF
>TRBV7-9|TRBD2|TRBJ2-1|-
TGTGCCAGCAGCCCCCGCGGACTAGCGGGATCTTACAATGAGCAGTTCTTC
CASSPRGLAGSYNEQFF
>TRBV11-1|-|TRBJ1-6|-
TGTGCCAGCAGCTTAACCACTTGGGTGAATTCACCCCTCCACTTT
CASSLTTWVNSPLHF
>TRBV7-2|-|TRBJ2-7|-
TGTGCCAGCAGCACCCAGGGGGGAGCCTCCGAGCAGTACTTC
CASSTQGGASEQYF
>TRBV19|-|TRBJ2-1|-
TGTGCCAGTGGGTGGGACTCCTCCTACAATGAGCAGTTCTTC
CASGWDSSYNEQFF
>TRBV7-9|-|TRBJ1-3|few
TGTGCCAGCAGCTTACAGGTGTTCACTGGAAACACCATATATTTT
CASSLQVFTGNTIYF
>TRBV15|-|TRBJ1-4|-
TGTGCCACCAGCAGAGACCACTATGAAAAACTGTTTTTT
CATSRDHYEKLFF
>TRBV19|TRBD1|TRBJ1-3|-
TGTGCCAGTATGCCAACAGGGGGTGCCTCTGGAAACACCATATATTTT
CASMPTGGASGNTIYF
>TRBV7-2|TRBD2|TRBJ2-3|-
TGTGCCAGCAGCTCGGGACTAGCGGGAGATACGCAGTATTTT
CASSSGLAGDTQYF
>TRBV30|-|TRBJ2-1|-
TGTGCCTGGAGCGAAAGCGAGATCAATGAGCAGTTCTTC
CAWSESEINEQFF
>TRBV6-1|TRBD2|TRBJ2-7|-
TGTGCCAGCAGTGAAGTGTTAGCGGGATTCTCCTACGAGCAGTACTTC
CASSEVLAGFSYEQYF
>TRBV5-6|-|TRBJ1-1|-
TGTGCCAGCAGCTGGTTGCAGGGAACTGAAGCTTTCTTT
CASSWLQGTEAFF
>TRBV13|TRBD2|TRBJ2-5|-
TGTGCCAGCATCCTCGGTGGGAGGGGAGAGACCCAGTACTTC
CASILGGRGETQYF
>TRBV27|-|TRBJ2-7|-
TGTGCCAGCAGTGCCGGGACTCAGTCCTACGAGCAGTACTTC
CASSAGTQSYEQYF
>TRBV27|-|TRBJ1-6|-
TGTGCCAGCAGTTTAAACGGTTCACCCCTCCACTTT
CASSLNGSPLHF
>TRBV27|TRBD1|TRBJ2-1|-
TGTGCCAGCAGGGACAGGGCGGCCGGGCTCTACAATGAGCAGTTCTTC
CASRDRAAGLYNEQFF
>TRBV10-2|-|TRBJ1-1|-
TGCGCCAGCAGCGTCGGTACGGGGAGGCTAATTCGGTGGGACACTGAAGCTTTCTTT
CASSVGTGRLIRWDTEAFF